The source of this T cell receptor beta chain is a study of regulatory T cells in long-lasting Graves disease. Trimming took 0 bases from V and 5 from J; bases not matched to a gene: 10. Germline V gene sequence: CDR1 KGHSH, CDR2 LQKENI. The CDR3 extends over 17 amino acids. Both iRepertoire HTBI primers and Arm-PCR of CDR3 regions were used to build the TCR beta libraries. TCRdb itself ran the multiplex PCR reads through MiXCR, one entry per CDR3 protein. The table shows 350,000 to 500,000 distinct CDR3 sequences, with roughly 15% occurring only once. This clonotype was counted between two and nine times. Time point described: newly diagnosed GD, antithyroid drugs for less than 3 months. The TCR library used RNA extracted from PBMCs. These data are also associated with another study on T cells in Graves' hyperthyroidism and ophthalmopathy.

This TCR was recovered from a woman aged 45-59 years with Graves disease. The sequences come from peripheral blood mononuclear cells (PBMCs), collected at new diagnosis, from a patient treated with antithyroid drugs. V is TRBV18 and J is TRBJ2-1; 7 nucleotides align to TRBD2. The CDR3 sequence: CASSPPLWEGSDNEQFF. In DNA, the CDR3 is TGTGCCAGCTCACCACCGCTTTGGGAGGGCTCAGACAATGAGCAGTTCTTC. Combining the CDR3 with reference TRBV18 and TRBJ2-1 gives the whole variable domain NAGVMQNPRHLVRRRGQEARLRCSPMKGHSHVYWYRQLPEEGLKFMVYLQKENIIDESGMPKERFSAEFPKEGPSILRIQQVVRGDSAAYFCASSPPLWEGSDNEQFFGPGTRLTVL.